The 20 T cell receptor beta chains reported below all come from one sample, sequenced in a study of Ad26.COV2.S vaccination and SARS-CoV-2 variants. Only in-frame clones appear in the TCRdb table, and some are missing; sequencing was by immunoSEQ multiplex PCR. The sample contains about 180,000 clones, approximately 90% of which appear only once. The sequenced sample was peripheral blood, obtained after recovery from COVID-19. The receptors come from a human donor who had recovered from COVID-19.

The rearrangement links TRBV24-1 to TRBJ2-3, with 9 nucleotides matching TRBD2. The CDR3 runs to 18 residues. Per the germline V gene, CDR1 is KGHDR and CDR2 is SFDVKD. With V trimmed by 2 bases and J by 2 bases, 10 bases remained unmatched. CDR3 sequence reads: CATSDYPTSGIFTDTQYF. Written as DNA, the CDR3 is TGTGCCACCAGTGATTACCCGACTAGCGGTATCTTCACAGATACGCAGTATTTT.

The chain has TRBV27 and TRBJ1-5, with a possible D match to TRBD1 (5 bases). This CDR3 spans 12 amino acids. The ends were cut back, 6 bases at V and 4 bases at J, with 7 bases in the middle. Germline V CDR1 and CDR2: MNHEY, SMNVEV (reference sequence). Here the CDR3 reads CASRGRNQPQHF. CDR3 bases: TGTGCCAGCAGGGGGCGGAATCAGCCCCAGCATTTT.

The CDR3 sequence is CASSLQRGVSYEQYF. The CDR3 DNA is TGTGCCAGCAGCTTACAGCGGGGTGTTTCCTACGAGCAGTACTTC. The rearrangement joins TRBV7-2 to TRBJ2-7; 7 bases match TRBD2. The germline gives CDR1 SGHTA, CDR2 FQGNSA. V lost 2 bases and J lost 1; bases outside the gene matches: 5. This CDR3 contains 15 residues.

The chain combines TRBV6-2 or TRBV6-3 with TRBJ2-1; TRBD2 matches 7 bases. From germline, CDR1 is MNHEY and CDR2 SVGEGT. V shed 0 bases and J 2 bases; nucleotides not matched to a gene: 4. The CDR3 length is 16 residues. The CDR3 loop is CASSYSRTRPYNEQFF. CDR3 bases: TGTGCCAGCAGTTACTCGCGGACTAGGCCCTACAATGAGCAGTTCTTC.

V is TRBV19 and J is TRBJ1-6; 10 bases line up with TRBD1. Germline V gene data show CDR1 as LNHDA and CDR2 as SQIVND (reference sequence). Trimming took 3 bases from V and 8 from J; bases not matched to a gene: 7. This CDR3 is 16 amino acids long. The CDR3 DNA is TGTGCCAGTAGTATTAGACAGGGGGCCTTCGATTCACCCCTCCACTTT. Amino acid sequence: CASSIRQGAFDSPLHF.

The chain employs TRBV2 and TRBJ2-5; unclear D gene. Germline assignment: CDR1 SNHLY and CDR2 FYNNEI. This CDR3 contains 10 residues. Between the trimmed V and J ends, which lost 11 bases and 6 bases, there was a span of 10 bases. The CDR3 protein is CASGPQTQYF. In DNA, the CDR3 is TGTGCCTCCGGGCCCCAGACCCAGTACTTC.

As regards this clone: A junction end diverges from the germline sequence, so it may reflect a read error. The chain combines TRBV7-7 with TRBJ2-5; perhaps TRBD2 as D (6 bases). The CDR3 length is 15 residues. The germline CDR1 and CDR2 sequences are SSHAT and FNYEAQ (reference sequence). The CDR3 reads CASSLADSWGETQYF. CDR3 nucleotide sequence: TGTGCTAGCAGCTTAGCGGACTCCTGGGGGGAGACCCAGTACTTC. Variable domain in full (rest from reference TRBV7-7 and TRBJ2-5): GAGVSQSPRYKVTKRGQDVTLRCDPISSHATLYWYQQALGQGPEFLTYFNYEAQPDKSGLPSDRFSAERPEGSISTLTIQRTEQRDSAMYRCASSLADSWGETQYFGPGTRLLVL.

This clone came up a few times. CDR3 DNA: TGCGCCAGCAGCTGGACGGGAGTTTTAAACAATGAGCAGTTCTTC. This translates into CASSWTGVLNNEQFF. This rearrangement joins TRBV5-1 to TRBJ2-1, with D perhaps TRBD2 (6 bases). V was cut by 3 bases and J by 5 bases, with 15 bases left in between. CDR3 length equals 15 residues. The germline V gene encodes CDR1 SGHRS and CDR2 YFSETQ.

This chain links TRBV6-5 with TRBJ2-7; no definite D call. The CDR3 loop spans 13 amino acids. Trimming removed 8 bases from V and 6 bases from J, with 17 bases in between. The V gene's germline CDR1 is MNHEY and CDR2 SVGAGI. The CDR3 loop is CASRRANQGEQYF. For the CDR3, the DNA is TGTGCCAGCCGCAGAGCGAATCAAGGCGAGCAGTACTTC.

The DNA of the CDR3 is TGTGCCAGCAGCTTAGGACCTCCCAGCTCTGGAAACACCATATATTTT. Protein product: CASSLGPPSSGNTIYF. The rearrangement links TRBV7-3 to TRBJ1-3; D is undetermined. This CDR3 spans 16 amino acids. The V end was cut by 2 bases, the J end by 0 bases, with 11 bases between. Germline loops: CDR1 SGHTA, CDR2 FQGTGA. The complete variable domain, with remaining parts taken from reference TRBV7-3 and TRBJ1-3, reads GAGVSQTPSNKVTEKGKYVELRCDPISGHTALYWYRQSLGQGPEFLIYFQGTGAADDSGLPNDRFFAVRPEGSVSTLKIQRTERGDSAVYLCASSLGPPSSGNTIYFGEGSWLTVV.

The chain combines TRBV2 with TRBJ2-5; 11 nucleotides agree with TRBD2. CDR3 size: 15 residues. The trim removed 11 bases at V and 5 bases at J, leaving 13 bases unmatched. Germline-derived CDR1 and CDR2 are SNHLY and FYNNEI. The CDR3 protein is CALGVAGGVSETQYF. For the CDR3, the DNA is TGTGCCCTGGGGGTAGCGGGAGGGGTTTCGGAGACCCAGTACTTC.

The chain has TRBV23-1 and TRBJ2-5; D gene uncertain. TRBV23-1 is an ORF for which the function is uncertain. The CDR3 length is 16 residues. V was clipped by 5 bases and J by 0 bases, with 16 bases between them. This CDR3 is CASSKTPLVNQETQYF. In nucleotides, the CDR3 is TGCGCCAGCAGTAAAACCCCCCTGGTAAACCAAGAGACCCAGTACTTC.

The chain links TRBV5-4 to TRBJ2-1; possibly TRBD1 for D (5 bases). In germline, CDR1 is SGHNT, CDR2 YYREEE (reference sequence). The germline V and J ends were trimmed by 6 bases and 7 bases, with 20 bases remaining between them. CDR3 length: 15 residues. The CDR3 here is CASIQAGGPGNEQFF. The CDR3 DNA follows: TGTGCCAGCATCCAGGCCGGCGGCCCAGGGAATGAGCAGTTCTTC.

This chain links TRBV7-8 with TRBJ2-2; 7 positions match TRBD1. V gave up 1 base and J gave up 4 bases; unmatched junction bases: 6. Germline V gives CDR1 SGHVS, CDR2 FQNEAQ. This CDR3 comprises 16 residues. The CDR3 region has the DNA TGTGCCAGCAGCTTAGTGAGGGACAGCCCCACCGGGGAGCTGTTTTTT. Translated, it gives CASSLVRDSPTGELFF.

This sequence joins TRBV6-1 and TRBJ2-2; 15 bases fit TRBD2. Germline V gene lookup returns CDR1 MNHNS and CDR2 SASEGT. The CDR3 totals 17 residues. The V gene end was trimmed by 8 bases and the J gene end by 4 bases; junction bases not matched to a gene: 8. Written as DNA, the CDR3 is TGTGCCAGCCGTGGACTAGCGGGAGGGGGGGGCACCGGGGAGCTGTTTTTT. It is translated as CASRGLAGGGGTGELFF.

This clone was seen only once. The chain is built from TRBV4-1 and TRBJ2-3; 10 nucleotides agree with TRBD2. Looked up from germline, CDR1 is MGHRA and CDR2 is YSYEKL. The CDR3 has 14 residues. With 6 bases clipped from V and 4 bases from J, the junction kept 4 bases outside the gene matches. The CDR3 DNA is TGCGCCAGCAGAGGGACTAGCGAGTCAGATACGCAGTATTTT. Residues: CASRGTSESDTQYF.

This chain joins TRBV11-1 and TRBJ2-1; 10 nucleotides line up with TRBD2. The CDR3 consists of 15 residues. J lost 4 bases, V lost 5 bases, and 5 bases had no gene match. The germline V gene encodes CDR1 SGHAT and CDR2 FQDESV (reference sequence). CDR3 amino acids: CASSKLAGSYNEQFF. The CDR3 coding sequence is TGTGCCAGCAGCAAACTAGCGGGGTCGTACAATGAGCAGTTCTTC.

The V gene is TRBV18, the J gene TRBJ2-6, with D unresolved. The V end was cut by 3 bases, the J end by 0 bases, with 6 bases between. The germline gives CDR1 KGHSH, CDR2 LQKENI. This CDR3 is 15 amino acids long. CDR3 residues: CASSPLASGANVLTF. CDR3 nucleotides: TGTGCCAGCTCACCTTTGGCCTCTGGGGCCAACGTCCTGACTTTC. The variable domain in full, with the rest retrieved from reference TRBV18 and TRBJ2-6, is NAGVMQNPRHLVRRRGQEARLRCSPMKGHSHVYWYRQLPEEGLKFMVYLQKENIIDESGMPKERFSAEFPKEGPSILRIQQVVRGDSAAYFCASSPLASGANVLTFGAGSRLTVL.

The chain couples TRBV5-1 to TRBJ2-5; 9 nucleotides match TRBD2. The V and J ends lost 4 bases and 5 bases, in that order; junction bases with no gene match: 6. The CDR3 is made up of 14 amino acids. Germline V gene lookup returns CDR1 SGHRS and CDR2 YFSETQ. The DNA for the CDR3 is TGCGCCAGCAGCACAGGGACTAGCCGGGAGACCCAGTACTTC. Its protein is CASSTGTSRETQYF.

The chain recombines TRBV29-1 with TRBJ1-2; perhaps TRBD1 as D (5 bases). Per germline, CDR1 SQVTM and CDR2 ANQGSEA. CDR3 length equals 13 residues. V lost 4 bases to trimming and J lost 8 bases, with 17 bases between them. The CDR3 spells CSVVSGDWRGYTF. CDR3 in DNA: TGCAGCGTTGTCTCGGGGGATTGGAGGGGCTACACCTTC.